The clone carrying this T cell receptor beta chain was detected ten times or more. Its antigen is undetermined. RNA transcripts gave rise to amplified TCR beta CDR3 regions. Primed by the HTBI set, a first-round RT-PCR was run on the TCR CDR3. TCRdb reprocessed the multiplex PCR reads with MiXCR, giving one entry per CDR3 protein. The sample consists of around 690,000 distinct CDR3 sequences, around a sixth of them appearing once. The CDR3 is 15 residues long. CDR1 is KGHSH, CDR2 LQKENI, per germline. Unmatched junction bases numbered 11, after V lost 7 bases and J lost 5 bases. This record belongs to a study of T cells in Graves' hyperthyroidism and ophthalmopathy. The study's findings and limits: A 13 V-J signature model discriminated ophthalmopathy versus stable hyperthyroidism. Ophthalmopathy was model-predicted a median roughly six months pre-onset.

This sequence joins TRBV18 and TRBJ2-5, with 9 bases that match TRBD1. Sequenced: blood. The clonotype originates from a man in his forties or fifties with Graves' hyperthyroidism. The CDR3 DNA follows: TGTGCCAGCTACCAGGACAGGGGAGGATCGGAGACCCAGTACTTC. It is translated as CASYQDRGGSETQYF. Drawing the rest from reference TRBV18 and TRBJ2-5, the complete variable domain is NAGVMQNPRHLVRRRGQEARLRCSPMKGHSHVYWYRQLPEEGLKFMVYLQKENIIDESGMPKERFSAEFPKEGPSILRIQQVVRGDSAAYFCASYQDRGGSETQYFGPGTRLLVL.